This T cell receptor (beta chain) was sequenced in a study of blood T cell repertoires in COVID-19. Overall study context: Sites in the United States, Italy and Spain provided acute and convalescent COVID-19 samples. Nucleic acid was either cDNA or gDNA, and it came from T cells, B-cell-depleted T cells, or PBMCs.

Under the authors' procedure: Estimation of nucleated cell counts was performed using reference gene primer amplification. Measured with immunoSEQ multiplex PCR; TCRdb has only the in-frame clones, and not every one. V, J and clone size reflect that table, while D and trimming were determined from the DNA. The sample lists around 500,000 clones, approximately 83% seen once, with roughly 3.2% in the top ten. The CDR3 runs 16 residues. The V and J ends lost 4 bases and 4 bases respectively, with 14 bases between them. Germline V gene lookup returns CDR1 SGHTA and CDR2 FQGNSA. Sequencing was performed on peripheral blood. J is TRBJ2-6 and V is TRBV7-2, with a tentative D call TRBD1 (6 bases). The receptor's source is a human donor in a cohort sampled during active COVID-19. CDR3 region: CASSSVGALGANVLTF. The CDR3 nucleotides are TGTGCCAGCAGCTCGGTGGGGGCCCTGGGGGCCAACGTCCTGACTTTC.